This T cell receptor (beta chain) derives from a study of cytomegalovirus exposure and HLA in healthy donors. Remarks on this clone: Its specificity is unknown.

Findings and limits, study-wide: Among the sequence variants, a highly shared cluster was likely an artifact of sequencing.

This CDR3 has 15 amino acids. CDR1 MNHEY and CDR2 SMNVEV come from the germline V gene (reference sequence). V was clipped by 2 bases and J by 2 bases, with 10 bases between them. The PCR made use of 60 Vbeta and 13 Jbeta primers. Assay: immunoSEQ multiplex PCR; the TCRdb copy retains only in-frame clones and omits some. This table has roughly 34,000 clones, 75% to 85% appearing once. The rearrangement joins TRBV27 to TRBJ2-1; perhaps TRBD1 as D (5 bases). This clonotype was sampled from a woman under 30 in good health and CMV-seronegative. The source material was PBMCs. DNA for the CDR3: TGTGCCAGCAGTTTAGAAGGGGTCCCCTACAATGAGCAGTTCTTC. Protein: CASSLEGVPYNEQFF.